One and the same sample provided the 26 T cell receptor beta chains below, sequenced in a study of blood T cell repertoires in COVID-19. Profiling relied on immunoSEQ multiplex PCR, and the TCRdb table lists in-frame clones only, not all of them. The repertoire holds around 140,000 clones, with around 81% as singletons. Material: peripheral blood. The receptor set was obtained from a human donor in a cohort sampled during active COVID-19.

The chain is built from TRBV5-1 and TRBJ2-1, with D maybe TRBD1 (5 bases). CDR1 is SGHRS and CDR2 is YFSETQ in the germline V gene. Trimming stripped 3 bases from V and 7 bases from J, with 17 bases between. The CDR3 loop spans 15 amino acids. CDR3 amino acids: CASSSRVQGRNEQFF. The CDR3 nucleotides read TGCGCCAGCAGCTCACGTGTTCAGGGCCGGAATGAGCAGTTCTTC.

This CDR3 is CASSRPLTGGETQYF. CDR3 in DNA: TGTGCCAGCAGCCGACCCTTGACGGGAGGTGAGACCCAGTACTTC. The rearrangement uses TRBV3-1 (or the pseudogene TRBV3-2) and TRBJ2-5, with 7 bases that match TRBD2. The V segment lost 4 bases and the J segment 5 bases; nucleotides outside the gene matches: 10. Germline-derived CDR1 and CDR2 are LGHDT and YNNKEL (reference sequence). The CDR3 runs 15 residues.

The chain employs TRBV5-1 and TRBJ1-2; 7 bases are shared with TRBD1. The CDR3 runs to 13 residues. In germline, CDR1 is SGHRS, CDR2 YFSETQ. The V gene end was trimmed by 5 bases and the J gene end by 6 bases; junction bases not matched to a gene: 7. Here the CDR3 reads CASSDTGTDGYTF. CDR3 sequence (DNA): TGCGCCAGCAGTGATACCGGGACAGATGGCTACACCTTC.

The V call is TRBV5-1, the J call TRBJ2-5; the match to TRBD2 covers 14 bases. V lost 2 bases, J lost 4 bases, and 4 bases stayed unmatched. Germline CDR1 and CDR2: SGHRS and YFSETQ. The CDR3 totals 16 residues. In nucleotides, the CDR3 is TGCGCCAGCAGCTTAGCGGGACTAGCGGGAGTAGAGACCCAGTACTTC. This sequence encodes CASSLAGLAGVETQYF.

The chain is built from TRBV29-1 and TRBJ2-2; D gene ambiguous. Germline V CDR1 and CDR2: SQVTM, ANQGSEA. V was trimmed by 4 bases and J by 1 base, leaving 4 bases between them. This CDR3 spans 12 amino acids. CDR3 coding DNA: TGCAGCGTTGTAGTGAACACCGGGGAGCTGTTTTTT. Its translation: CSVVVNTGELFF.

This clone occurred a few times. V gene TRBV5-1 combines with J gene TRBJ2-2; the D gene is possibly TRBD1 (6 bases). CDR1 and CDR2 (germline): SGHRS, YFSETQ. The CDR3 length is 15 residues. V lost 4 bases to trimming and J lost 4 bases, with 14 bases between them. CDR3 protein: CASSPDSTSTGELFF. The DNA for the CDR3 is TGCGCCAGCAGCCCGGACAGTACGAGCACCGGGGAGCTGTTTTTT.

This chain joins TRBV28 and TRBJ1-6; a possible D gene is TRBD1 (6 bases). Trimming shortened V by 5 bases and J by 7 bases, and 15 bases separated the two germline ends. Germline V lookup: CDR1 MDHEN, CDR2 SYDVKM. The CDR3 covers 15 residues. This chain's CDR3 is CASSPQGGGNSPLHF. Here the CDR3 DNA reads TGTGCCAGCAGTCCACAGGGTGGCGGGAATTCACCCCTCCACTTT.

The V gene is TRBV6-5, the J gene TRBJ2-2; no reliable D call. The CDR3 consists of 13 residues. Per the germline V gene, CDR1 is MNHEY and CDR2 is SVGAGI. Trimming cost V 8 bases and J 1 base, with 8 bases left between them. The CDR3 reads CASLRLNTGELFF. The CDR3 DNA sequence: TGTGCCAGCTTGCGGCTGAACACCGGGGAGCTGTTTTTT.

The V and J genes are TRBV5-6 and TRBJ2-7; TRBD1 agrees at 7 bases. This CDR3 region has 15 residues. The J segment lost 0 bases and the V segment lost 4 bases, leaving 7 bases of the junction unmatched. Germline V gene data show CDR1 as SGHDT and CDR2 as YYEEEE. CDR3 in amino acids: CASSGTDRLSYEQYF. CDR3 DNA: TGTGCCAGCAGCGGAACGGACAGGCTCTCCTACGAGCAGTACTTC.

J is TRBJ2-3 and V is TRBV15; TRBD1 might be the D (5 bases). Germline V gene lookup returns CDR1 LNHNV and CDR2 YYDKDF (reference sequence). The CDR3 extends over 14 amino acids. V was trimmed by 3 bases and J by 6 bases, leaving 13 bases between them. The CDR3, as DNA: TGTGCCACCAGCAGTACCAGGGATGGGGATACGCAGTATTTT. Amino acids: CATSSTRDGDTQYF.

The chain recombines TRBV28 with TRBJ2-7; D not certain. CDR3 length: 12 residues. The V end was cut by 8 bases, the J end by 2 bases, with 10 bases between. CDR1 and CDR2 from the germline V gene are MDHEN and SYDVKM. This CDR3 reads CASCYFAYEQYF. Written as DNA, the CDR3 is TGTGCCAGCTGTTACTTCGCCTACGAGCAGTACTTC.

V and J are TRBV2 and TRBJ1-5, with D perhaps TRBD1 (6 bases). The CDR3 length is 14 residues. Germline CDR1 SNHLY, CDR2 FYNNEI. Trimming took 5 bases from V and 5 from J, leaving 13 bases between them. The CDR3 sequence is CASSQDRLYQPQHF. DNA of the CDR3: TGTGCCAGCAGTCAAGACAGGTTATATCAGCCCCAGCATTTT.

The rearrangement joins TRBV2 to TRBJ1-2; TRBD1 matches at 9 bases. Germline assignment: CDR1 SNHLY and CDR2 FYNNEI. This CDR3 is 13 amino acids long. Trimming cost V 7 bases and J 8 bases; bases outside gene matches: 8. The CDR3 region is CASTKTGGEGYTF. CDR3 DNA sequence: TGTGCCAGCACCAAGACAGGGGGAGAGGGCTACACCTTC.

The J gene is TRBJ2-7, the V gene TRBV19, with 7 bases lining up with TRBD1. CDR1 and CDR2 (germline): LNHDA, SQIVND (reference sequence). This CDR3 has 14 residues. V was pared by 2 bases and J by 4 bases, with 5 bases of the junction left unmatched. The CDR3 coding sequence is TGTGCCAGTAGTATAAGGGACAGAAGATACGAGCAGTACTTC. Its translation: CASSIRDRRYEQYF.

V usage is TRBV5-1 and J usage is TRBJ1-2; 8 bases map to TRBD1. V lost 3 bases, J lost 6 bases, and 4 bases stayed unmatched. The CDR3 is 13 amino acids. CDR1 and CDR2 from the germline V gene are SGHRS and YFSETQ. The CDR3, as DNA: TGCGCCAGCAGCTCGGACAGGGTAGATGGCTACACCTTC. It is translated as CASSSDRVDGYTF. Looking up the rest from reference TRBV5-1 and TRBJ1-2 gives the full variable domain: KAGVTQTPRYLIKTRGQQVTLSCSPISGHRSVSWYQQTPGQGLQFLFEYFSETQRNKGNFPGRFSGRQFSNSRSEMNVSTLELGDSALYLCASSSDRVDGYTFGSGTRLTVV.

The rearrangement joins TRBV4-2 to TRBJ2-1; 12 bases line up with TRBD2. The CDR3 consists of 17 residues. Germline V gene sequence: CDR1 LGHNA, CDR2 YNFKEQ. The V segment lost 4 bases and the J segment 5 bases; nucleotides outside the gene matches: 9. This CDR3 reads CASSRGSSGRADNEQFF. In nucleotides, the CDR3 is TGTGCCAGCAGCCGAGGGTCTAGCGGGAGGGCCGACAATGAGCAGTTCTTC.

V usage is TRBV2 and J usage is TRBJ2-5; 15 bases align to TRBD2. The CDR3 sequence is 16 residues long. The ends lost 3 bases at V and 6 bases at J; junction bases unmatched: 5. CDR1 and CDR2 from the germline V gene are SNHLY and FYNNEI. The CDR3 nucleotides are TGTGCCAGCAGTGAGCTGGGACTAGCGGGGGGTCAGACCCAGTACTTC. It encodes CASSELGLAGGQTQYF.

The rearrangement joins TRBV25-1 to TRBJ2-1, with TRBD2 matching over 11 bases. This CDR3 contains 16 residues. The junction had 8 bases not matched to a gene; V was cut back by 2 bases and J by 8 bases. Germline loops: CDR1 MGHDK, CDR2 SYGVNS. The CDR3 sequence is CASSEVSGRAGYEQFF. CDR3 sequence (DNA): TGTGCCAGCAGTGAAGTTAGCGGGAGGGCCGGGTATGAGCAGTTCTTC.

The CDR3 coding sequence is TGTGCCACCAGGATCGGGGGACCCTACAATGAGCAGTTCTTC. It yields the protein CATRIGGPYNEQFF. The chain uses TRBV15 and TRBJ2-1; TRBD2 is a possible D gene (6 bases). Per the germline V gene, CDR1 is LNHNV and CDR2 is YYDKDF (reference sequence). Trimming shortened V by 6 bases and J by 2 bases, and 11 bases separated the two germline ends. The CDR3 runs 14 residues. Filled out from reference TRBV15 and TRBJ2-1, the complete variable domain reads DAMVIQNPRYQVTQFGKPVTLSCSQTLNHNVMYWYQQKSSQAPKLLFHYYDKDFNNEADTPDNFQSRRPNTSFCFLDIRSPGLGDTAMYLCATRIGGPYNEQFFGPGTRLTVL.

Here the CDR3 reads CARSVPEREPPESSYNEQFF. CDR3 bases: TGTGCCAGAAGCGTGCCGGAGCGGGAACCCCCCGAGAGCTCCTACAATGAGCAGTTCTTC. V usage is TRBV5-3 and J usage is TRBJ2-1; 7 nucleotides align to TRBD2. TRBV5-3 is treated as an ORF (open reading frame) with a function not yet certain. With 4 bases clipped from V and 0 bases from J, the junction kept 19 bases outside the gene matches. This CDR3 is 20 amino acids long.

The rearrangement uses TRBV28 and TRBJ2-1; possibly TRBD2 for D (6 bases). Germline CDR1 reads MDHEN; CDR2 reads SYDVKM. V lost 2 bases to trimming and J lost 1 base, with 9 bases between them. The CDR3 has 15 residues. The CDR3 region has the DNA TGTGCCAGCAGTTTAGCGGGAATTTCCTACAATGAGCAGTTCTTC. Encoded protein: CASSLAGISYNEQFF.

The V gene is TRBV10-3, the J gene TRBJ2-7; 14 bases align to TRBD2. Germline values: CDR1 ENHRY, CDR2 SYGVKD. The CDR3 runs 18 residues. Germline trimming cut 10 bases from V and 3 bases from J; bases unmatched to any gene: 17. This CDR3 is CASRGASTSGRAFYEQYF. The DNA of the CDR3 is TGTGCCAGCAGGGGAGCCTCGACTAGCGGGAGGGCCTTCTACGAGCAGTACTTC.

The rearrangement uses TRBV7-2 and TRBJ1-1; 7 positions agree with TRBD1. V shed 7 bases, J shed 2 bases, and the junction held 10 bases outside the gene matches. The CDR3 contains 15 residues. Germline V gene lookup returns CDR1 SGHTA and CDR2 FQGNSA. The CDR3 DNA follows: TGTGCCAGCAAAACTGATAGACAGGGAAACACTGAAGCTTTCTTT. It yields the protein CASKTDRQGNTEAFF.

This clone has a single count. This chain uses TRBV19 with TRBJ2-7; TRBD1 agrees at 7 bases. The ends lost 5 bases at V and 0 bases at J; junction bases unmatched: 4. The CDR3 covers 14 residues. CDR1 and CDR2 from the germline V gene are LNHDA and SQIVND (reference sequence). Written as DNA, the CDR3 is TGTGCCAGTAGTTCACAGGGGTCCTCCTACGAGCAGTACTTC. Encoded protein: CASSSQGSSYEQYF.

The chain uses TRBV14 and TRBJ2-7; D unclear. Germline V gene sequence: CDR1 SGHDN, CDR2 FVKESK. This CDR3 has 15 residues. Trimming took 1 base from V and 6 from J, leaving 16 bases between them. The CDR3 sequence: CASSQAQGVLGEQYF. CDR3 DNA: TGTGCCAGCAGCCAAGCCCAAGGAGTACTTGGCGAGCAGTACTTC. The full variable domain, in which reference TRBV14 and TRBJ2-7 provide the parts outside the CDR3, is EAGVTQFPSHSVIEKGQTVTLRCDPISGHDNLYWYRRVMGKEIKFLLHFVKESKQDESGMPNNRFLAERTGGTYSTLKVQPAELEDSGVYFCASSQAQGVLGEQYFGPGTRLTVT.

The rearrangement links TRBV2 to TRBJ2-6, with 10 nucleotides matching TRBD1. V trimming: 3 bases; J trimming: 2 bases; junction bases outside the gene matches: 7. Germline lookup yields CDR1 SNHLY and CDR2 FYNNEI. The CDR3 covers 18 residues. CDR3 residues: CASSDHRQGATGANVLTF. CDR3 DNA sequence: TGTGCCAGCAGTGACCACCGACAGGGGGCGACTGGGGCCAACGTCCTGACTTTC.